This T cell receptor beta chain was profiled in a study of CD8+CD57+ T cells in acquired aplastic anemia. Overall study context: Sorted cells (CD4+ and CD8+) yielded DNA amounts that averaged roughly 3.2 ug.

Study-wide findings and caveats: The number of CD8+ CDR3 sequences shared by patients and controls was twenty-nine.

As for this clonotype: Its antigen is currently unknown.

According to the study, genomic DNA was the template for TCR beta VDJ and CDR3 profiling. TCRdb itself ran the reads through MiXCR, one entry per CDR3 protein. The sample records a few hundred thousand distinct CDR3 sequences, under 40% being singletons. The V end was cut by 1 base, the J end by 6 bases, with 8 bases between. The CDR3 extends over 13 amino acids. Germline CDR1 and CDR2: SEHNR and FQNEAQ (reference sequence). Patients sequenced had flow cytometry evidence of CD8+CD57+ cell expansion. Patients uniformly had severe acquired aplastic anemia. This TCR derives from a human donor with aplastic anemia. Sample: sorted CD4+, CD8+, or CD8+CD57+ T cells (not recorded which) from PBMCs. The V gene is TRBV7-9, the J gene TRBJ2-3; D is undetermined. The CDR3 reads CASSLDLRDTQYF. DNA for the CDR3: TGTGCCAGCAGCTTAGATCTGCGGGATACGCAGTATTTT.